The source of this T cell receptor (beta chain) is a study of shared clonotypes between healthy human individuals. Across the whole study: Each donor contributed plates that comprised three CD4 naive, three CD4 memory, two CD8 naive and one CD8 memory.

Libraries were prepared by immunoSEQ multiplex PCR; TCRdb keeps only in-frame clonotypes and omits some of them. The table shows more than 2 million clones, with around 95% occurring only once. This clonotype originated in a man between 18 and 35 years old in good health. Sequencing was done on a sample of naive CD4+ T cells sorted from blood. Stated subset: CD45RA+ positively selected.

Written as DNA, the CDR3 is TGTGCCAGCAGCTTAGTCAGCGGGGGAACCTACAATGAGCAGTTCTTC. Encoded protein: CASSLVSGGTYNEQFF. The J gene is TRBJ2-1, the V gene TRBV11-1, with 8 bases fitting TRBD2. CDR1 and CDR2 from the germline V gene are SGHAT and FQDESV (reference sequence). Trimming removed 1 base from V and 2 bases from J; junction bases left unmatched: 4. The CDR3 has 16 amino acids.